This T cell receptor beta chain was captured in a study of blood T cell repertoires in COVID-19. As for the study in general: Samples representing acute and convalescent COVID-19 were sourced from the United States, Italy and Spain. PBMCs, B-cell-depleted T cells, or T cells were the source of the cDNA or gDNA that made up the material.

This table comes from immunoSEQ multiplex PCR, and its TCRdb copy is limited to in-frame clones, with some not included. This table holds about 200,000 clones, 80% to 90% found once. The sequenced sample consisted of peripheral blood. The receptor's source is a human donor with active or convalescent COVID-19. The donor label of this sample is uncertain.

The CDR3 DNA follows: TGTGCCAGCAGCTTGGTGGGGGCAGGCAATCAGCCCCAGCATTTT. Translating it yields CASSLVGAGNQPQHF. The chain employs TRBV5-5 and TRBJ1-5, with D tentatively TRBD1 (6 bases). This CDR3 has 15 residues. The germline gives CDR1 SGHKS, CDR2 YYEKEE (reference sequence). Between the trimmed V and J ends, which lost 0 bases and 2 bases, there was a span of 9 bases.